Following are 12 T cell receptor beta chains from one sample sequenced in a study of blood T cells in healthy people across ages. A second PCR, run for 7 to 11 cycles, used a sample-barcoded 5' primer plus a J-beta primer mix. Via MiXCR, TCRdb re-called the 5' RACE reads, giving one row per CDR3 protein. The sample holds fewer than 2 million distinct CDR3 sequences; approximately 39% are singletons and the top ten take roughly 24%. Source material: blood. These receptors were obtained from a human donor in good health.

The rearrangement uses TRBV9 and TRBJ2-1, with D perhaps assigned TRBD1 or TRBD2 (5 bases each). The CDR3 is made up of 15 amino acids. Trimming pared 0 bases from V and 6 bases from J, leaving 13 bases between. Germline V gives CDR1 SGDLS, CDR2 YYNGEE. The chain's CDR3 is CASSVGEGTCNEQFF. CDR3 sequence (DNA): TGTGCCAGCAGCGTAGGCGAAGGGACCTGCAATGAGCAGTTCTTC.

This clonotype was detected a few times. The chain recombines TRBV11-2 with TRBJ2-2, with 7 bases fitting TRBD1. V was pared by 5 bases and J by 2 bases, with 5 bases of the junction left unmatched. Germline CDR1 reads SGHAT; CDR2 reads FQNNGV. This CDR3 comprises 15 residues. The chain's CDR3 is CASSRSGGNTGELFF. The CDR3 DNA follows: TGTGCCAGCAGCCGATCAGGGGGTAACACCGGGGAGCTGTTTTTT.

CDR3 sequence reads: CASSLVFSCGGGTINEKLFF. CDR3 in DNA: TGTGCCAGCAGCTTAGTTTTTAGTTGCGGGGGCGGGACCATTAATGAAAAACTGTTTTTT. The genes are TRBV7-2 and TRBJ1-4, with a tentative D call TRBD1 (6 bases). This CDR3 spans 20 amino acids. Germline V CDR1 and CDR2: SGHTA, FQGNSA. V was shortened by 1 base and J by 4 bases, with 25 bases between the two germline ends.

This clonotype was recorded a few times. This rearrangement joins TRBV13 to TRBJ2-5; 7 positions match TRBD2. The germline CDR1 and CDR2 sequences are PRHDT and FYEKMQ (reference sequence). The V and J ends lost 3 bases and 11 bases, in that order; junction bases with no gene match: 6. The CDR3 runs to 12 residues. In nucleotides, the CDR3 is TGTGCCAGCAGCTTCCTAGCGGAAGAGCAGTACTTC. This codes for CASSFLAEEQYF.

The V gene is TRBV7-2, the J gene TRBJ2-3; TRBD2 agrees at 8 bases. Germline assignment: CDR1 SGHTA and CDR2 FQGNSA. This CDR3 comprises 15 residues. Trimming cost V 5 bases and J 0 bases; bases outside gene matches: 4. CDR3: CASSKREPSTDTQYF. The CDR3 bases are TGTGCCAGCAGCAAGCGGGAGCCGAGCACAGATACGCAGTATTTT.

The DNA for the CDR3 is TGTGCCAGCAGCTTAGACAGACTAGCGGGGGATCAGTATTTT. Its protein is CASSLDRLAGDQYF. This rearrangement joins TRBV11-2 to TRBJ2-3; TRBD2 aligns across 12 bases. Germline CDR1 and CDR2: SGHAT and FQNNGV. V trimming: 0 bases; J trimming: 12 bases; junction bases outside the gene matches: 4. There are 14 residues in the CDR3.

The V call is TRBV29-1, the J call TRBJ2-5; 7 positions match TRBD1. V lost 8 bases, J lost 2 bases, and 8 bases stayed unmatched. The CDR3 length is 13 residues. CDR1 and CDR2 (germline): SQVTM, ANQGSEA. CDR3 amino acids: CSSQGRMQETQYF. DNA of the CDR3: TGCAGCTCACAGGGGCGGATGCAAGAGACCCAGTACTTC.

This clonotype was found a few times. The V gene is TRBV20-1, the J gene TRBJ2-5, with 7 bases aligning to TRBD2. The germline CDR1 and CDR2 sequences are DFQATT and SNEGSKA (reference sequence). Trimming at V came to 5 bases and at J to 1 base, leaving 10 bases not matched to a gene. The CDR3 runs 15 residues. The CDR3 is CSAGRGGSGQETQYF. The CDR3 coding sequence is TGCAGTGCTGGCCGCGGGGGTTCAGGCCAAGAGACCCAGTACTTC.

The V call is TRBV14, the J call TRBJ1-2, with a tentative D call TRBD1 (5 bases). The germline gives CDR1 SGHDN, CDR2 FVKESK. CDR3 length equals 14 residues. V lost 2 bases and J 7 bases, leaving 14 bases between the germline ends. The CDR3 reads CASSQLFGGGGYTF. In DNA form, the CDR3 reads TGTGCCAGCAGCCAACTCTTCGGCGGGGGTGGCTACACCTTC.

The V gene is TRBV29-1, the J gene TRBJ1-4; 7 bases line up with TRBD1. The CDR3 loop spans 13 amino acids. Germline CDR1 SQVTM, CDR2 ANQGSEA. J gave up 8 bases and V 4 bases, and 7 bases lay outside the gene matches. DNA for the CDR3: TGCAGCGTTGCAGGGGGGGTGTACGAAAAACTGTTTTTT. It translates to CSVAGGVYEKLFF.

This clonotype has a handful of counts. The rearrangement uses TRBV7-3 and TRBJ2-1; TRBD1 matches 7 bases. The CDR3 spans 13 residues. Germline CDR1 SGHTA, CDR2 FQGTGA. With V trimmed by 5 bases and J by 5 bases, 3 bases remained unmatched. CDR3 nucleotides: TGTGCCAGCAGCCCGGGACAGCACAATGAGCAGTTCTTC. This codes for CASSPGQHNEQFF.

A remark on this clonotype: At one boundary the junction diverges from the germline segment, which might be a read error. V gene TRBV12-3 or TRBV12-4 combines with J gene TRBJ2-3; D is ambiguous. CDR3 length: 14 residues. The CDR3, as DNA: TGTGTCAGCAGTTTACTGGGGAGCACAGATACGCAGTATTTT. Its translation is CVSSLLGSTDTQYF.